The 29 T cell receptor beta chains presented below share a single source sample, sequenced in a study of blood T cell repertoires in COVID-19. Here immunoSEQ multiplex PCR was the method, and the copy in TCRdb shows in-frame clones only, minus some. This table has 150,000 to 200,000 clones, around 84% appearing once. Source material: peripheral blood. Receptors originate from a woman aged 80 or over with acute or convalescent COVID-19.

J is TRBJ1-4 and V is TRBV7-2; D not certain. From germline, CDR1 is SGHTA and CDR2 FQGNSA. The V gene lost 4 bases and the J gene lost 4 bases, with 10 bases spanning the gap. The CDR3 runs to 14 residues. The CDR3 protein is CASSSRVLNEKLFF. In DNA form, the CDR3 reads TGTGCCAGCAGCTCGAGGGTTCTTAATGAAAAACTGTTTTTT.

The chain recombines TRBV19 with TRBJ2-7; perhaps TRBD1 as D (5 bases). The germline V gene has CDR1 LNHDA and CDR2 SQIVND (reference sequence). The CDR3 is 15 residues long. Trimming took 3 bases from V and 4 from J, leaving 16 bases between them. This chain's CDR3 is CASSIVSGRAYEQYF. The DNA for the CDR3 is TGTGCCAGTAGTATTGTATCGGGCAGGGCGTACGAGCAGTACTTC.

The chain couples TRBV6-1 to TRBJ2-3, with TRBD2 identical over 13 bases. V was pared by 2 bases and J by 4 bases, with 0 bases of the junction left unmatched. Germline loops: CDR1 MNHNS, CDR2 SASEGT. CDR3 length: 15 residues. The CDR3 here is CASSETSGGADTQYF. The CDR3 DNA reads TGTGCCAGCAGTGAAACTAGCGGGGGGGCAGATACGCAGTATTTT.

As DNA, the CDR3 is TGTGCCAGCAGTTTGACTCTCTCATCGAACGAGCAGTACTTC. This gives the protein CASSLTLSSNEQYF. The chain links TRBV28 to TRBJ2-7; D not certain. Trimming pared 3 bases from V and 5 bases from J, leaving 14 bases between. Germline CDR1 MDHEN, CDR2 SYDVKM. This CDR3 has 14 amino acids.

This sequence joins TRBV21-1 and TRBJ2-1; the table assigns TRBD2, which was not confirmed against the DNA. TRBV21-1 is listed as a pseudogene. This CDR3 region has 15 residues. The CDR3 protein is CASSLPSGSYNEQFF. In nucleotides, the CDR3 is TGTGCCAGCAGCTTGCCTAGCGGGAGCTACAATGAGCAGTTCTTC.

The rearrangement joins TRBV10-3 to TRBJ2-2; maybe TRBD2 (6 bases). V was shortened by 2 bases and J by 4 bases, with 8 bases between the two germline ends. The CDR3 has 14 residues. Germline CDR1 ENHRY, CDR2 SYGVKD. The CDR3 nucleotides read TGTGCCATCAGTGAGGCGGGGCCCACCGGGGAGCTGTTTTTT. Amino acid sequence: CAISEAGPTGELFF.

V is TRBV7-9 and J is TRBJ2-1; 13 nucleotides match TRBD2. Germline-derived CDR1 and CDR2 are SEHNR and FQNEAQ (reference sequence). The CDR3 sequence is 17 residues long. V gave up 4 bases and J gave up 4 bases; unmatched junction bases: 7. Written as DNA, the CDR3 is TGTGCCAGCAGCTACGAAGGACTAGCGGGAGCATACAATGAGCAGTTCTTC. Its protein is CASSYEGLAGAYNEQFF.

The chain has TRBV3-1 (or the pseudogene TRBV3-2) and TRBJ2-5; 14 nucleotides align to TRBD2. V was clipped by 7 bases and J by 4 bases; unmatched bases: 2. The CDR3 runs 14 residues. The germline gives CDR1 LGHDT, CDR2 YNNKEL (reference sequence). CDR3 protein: CASMTSGRVETQYF. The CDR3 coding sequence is TGTGCCAGCATGACTAGCGGGAGGGTAGAGACCCAGTACTTC.

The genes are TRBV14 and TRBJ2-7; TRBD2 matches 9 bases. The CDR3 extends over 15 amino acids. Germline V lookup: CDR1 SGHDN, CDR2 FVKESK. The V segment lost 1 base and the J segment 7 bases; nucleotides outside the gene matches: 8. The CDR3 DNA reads TGTGCCAGCAGCCAAGTTAGTAGCGGGAGTTGGGAGCAGTACTTC. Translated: CASSQVSSGSWEQYF.

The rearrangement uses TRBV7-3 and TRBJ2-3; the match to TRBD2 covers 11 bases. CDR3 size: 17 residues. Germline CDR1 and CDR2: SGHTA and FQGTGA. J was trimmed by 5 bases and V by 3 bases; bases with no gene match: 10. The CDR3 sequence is CASSFSASGGRVDTQYF. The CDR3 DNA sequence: TGTGCCAGCAGCTTTTCGGCTAGCGGGGGGCGTGTAGATACGCAGTATTTT.

The CDR3 DNA is TGCGCCAGCTCGCGGGAGGCCGTGGGGAATGAGCAGTTCTTC. Translating gives CASSREAVGNEQFF. This chain connects TRBV5-1 to TRBJ2-1, with 8 bases fitting TRBD2. Germline V gene lookup returns CDR1 SGHRS and CDR2 YFSETQ. This CDR3 region has 14 residues. The J segment lost 7 bases and the V segment lost 7 bases, leaving 10 bases of the junction unmatched.

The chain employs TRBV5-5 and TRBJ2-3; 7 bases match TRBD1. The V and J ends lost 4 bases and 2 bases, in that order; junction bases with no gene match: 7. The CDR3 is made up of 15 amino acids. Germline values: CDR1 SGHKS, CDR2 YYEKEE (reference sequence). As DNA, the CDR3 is TGTGCCAGCAGCCCCCCGACAGGGAACACAGATACGCAGTATTTT. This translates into CASSPPTGNTDTQYF.

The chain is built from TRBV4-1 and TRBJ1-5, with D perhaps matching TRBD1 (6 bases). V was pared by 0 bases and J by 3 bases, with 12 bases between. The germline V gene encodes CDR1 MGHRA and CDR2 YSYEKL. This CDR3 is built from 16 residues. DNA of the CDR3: TGCGCCAGCAGCCAAGATCGAGGGGGACCCAATCAGCCCCAGCATTTT. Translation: CASSQDRGGPNQPQHF.

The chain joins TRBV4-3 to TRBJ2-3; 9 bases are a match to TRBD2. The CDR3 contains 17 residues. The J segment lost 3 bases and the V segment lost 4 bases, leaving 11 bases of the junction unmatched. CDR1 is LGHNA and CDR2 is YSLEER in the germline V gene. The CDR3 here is CASSPRGRGGRTDTQYF. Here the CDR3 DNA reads TGCGCCAGCAGCCCAAGAGGGCGGGGGGGCAGGACAGATACGCAGTATTTT.

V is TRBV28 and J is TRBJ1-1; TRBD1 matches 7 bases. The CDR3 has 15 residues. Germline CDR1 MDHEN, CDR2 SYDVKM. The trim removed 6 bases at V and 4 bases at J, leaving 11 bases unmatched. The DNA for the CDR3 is TGTGCCAGCAGCCCACAAAGGGGGCACGGCACTGAAGCTTTCTTT. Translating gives CASSPQRGHGTEAFF.

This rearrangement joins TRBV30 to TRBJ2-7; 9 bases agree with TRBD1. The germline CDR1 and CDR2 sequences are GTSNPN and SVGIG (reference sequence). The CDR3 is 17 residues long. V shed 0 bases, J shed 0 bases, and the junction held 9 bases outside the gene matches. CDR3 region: CAWSVRWGQGLSYEQYF. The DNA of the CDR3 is TGTGCCTGGAGTGTACGATGGGGACAGGGTCTCTCCTACGAGCAGTACTTC.

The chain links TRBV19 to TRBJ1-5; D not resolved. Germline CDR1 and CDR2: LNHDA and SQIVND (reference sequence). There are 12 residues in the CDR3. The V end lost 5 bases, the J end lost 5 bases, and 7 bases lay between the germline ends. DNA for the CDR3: TGTGCCAGTAGTGGGAGAGATCAGCCCCAGCATTTT. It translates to CASSGRDQPQHF. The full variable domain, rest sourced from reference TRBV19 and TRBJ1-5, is DGGITQSPKYLFRKEGQNVTLSCEQNLNHDAMYWYRQDPGQGLRLIYYSQIVNDFQKGDIAEGYSVSREKKESFPLTVTSAQKNPTAFYLCASSGRDQPQHFGDGTRLSIL.

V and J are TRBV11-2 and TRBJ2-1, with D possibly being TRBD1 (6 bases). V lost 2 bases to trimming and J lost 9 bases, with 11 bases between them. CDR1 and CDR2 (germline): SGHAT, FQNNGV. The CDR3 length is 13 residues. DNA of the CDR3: TGTGCCAGCAGCTTAAACACCAGGGGTGAGCAGTTCTTC. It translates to CASSLNTRGEQFF.

As DNA, the CDR3 is TGTGCCAGTAGTGCACAGGGGGGCGAGCAGTACTTC. It specifies CASSAQGGEQYF. The rearrangement uses TRBV19 and TRBJ2-7; 8 nucleotides line up with TRBD1. V lost 5 bases, J lost 6 bases, and 3 bases stayed unmatched. From germline, CDR1 is LNHDA and CDR2 SQIVND (reference sequence). The CDR3 has 12 amino acids.

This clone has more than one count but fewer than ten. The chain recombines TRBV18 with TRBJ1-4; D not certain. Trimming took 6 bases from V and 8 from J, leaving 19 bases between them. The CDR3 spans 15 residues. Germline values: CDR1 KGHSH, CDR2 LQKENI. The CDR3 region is CASSRGGINEEKLFF. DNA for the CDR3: TGTGCCAGCTCTCGAGGAGGTATTAATGAAGAAAAACTGTTTTTT.

For the CDR3, the DNA is TGTGCCAGCAGCTTATCTGAACAGGGGGCCTACGAGCAGTACTTC. Translating it yields CASSLSEQGAYEQYF. V gene TRBV7-6 combines with J gene TRBJ2-7; 8 bases match TRBD1. V gave up 2 bases and J gave up 2 bases; unmatched junction bases: 5. This CDR3 has 15 residues. Per germline, CDR1 SGHVS and CDR2 FNYEAQ.

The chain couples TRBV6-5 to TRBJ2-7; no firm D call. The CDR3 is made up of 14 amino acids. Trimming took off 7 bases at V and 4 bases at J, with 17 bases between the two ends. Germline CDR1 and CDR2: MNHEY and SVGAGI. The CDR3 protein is CASTRLPGGYEQYF. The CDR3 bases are TGTGCCAGCACCCGCCTCCCAGGTGGGTACGAGCAGTACTTC.

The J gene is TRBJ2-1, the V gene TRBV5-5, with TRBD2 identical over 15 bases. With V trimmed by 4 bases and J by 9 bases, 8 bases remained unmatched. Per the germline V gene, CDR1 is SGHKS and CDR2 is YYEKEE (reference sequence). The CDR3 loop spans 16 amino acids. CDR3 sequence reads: CASSGTSGRSSGEQFF. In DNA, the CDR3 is TGTGCCAGCAGCGGGACTAGCGGGAGGAGTAGCGGTGAGCAGTTCTTC. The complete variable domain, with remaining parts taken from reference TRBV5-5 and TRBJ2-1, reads DAGVTQSPTHLIKTRGQQVTLRCSPISGHKSVSWYQQVLGQGPQFIFQYYEKEERGRGNFPDRFSARQFPNYSSELNVNALLLGDSALYLCASSGTSGRSSGEQFFGPGTRLTVL.

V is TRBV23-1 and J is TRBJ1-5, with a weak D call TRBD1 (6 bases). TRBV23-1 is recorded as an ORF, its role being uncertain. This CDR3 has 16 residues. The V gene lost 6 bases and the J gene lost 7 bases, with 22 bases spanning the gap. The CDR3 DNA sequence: TGCGCCAGCAGCCCAATCGCGGACAGTTGGATCCAGCCCCAGCATTTT. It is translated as CASSPIADSWIQPQHF.

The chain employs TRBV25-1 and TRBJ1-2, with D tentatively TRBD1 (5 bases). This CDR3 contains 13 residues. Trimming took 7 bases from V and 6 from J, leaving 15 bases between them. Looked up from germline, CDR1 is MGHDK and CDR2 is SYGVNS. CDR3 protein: CASKVPGLNGYTF. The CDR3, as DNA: TGTGCCAGCAAGGTCCCAGGGTTAAATGGCTACACCTTC.

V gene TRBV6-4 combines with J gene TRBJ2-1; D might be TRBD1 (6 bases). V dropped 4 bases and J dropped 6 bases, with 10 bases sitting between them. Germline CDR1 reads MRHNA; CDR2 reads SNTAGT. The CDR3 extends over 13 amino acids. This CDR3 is CASSVGRGNEQFF. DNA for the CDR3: TGTGCCAGCAGTGTTGGCAGGGGCAATGAGCAGTTCTTC.

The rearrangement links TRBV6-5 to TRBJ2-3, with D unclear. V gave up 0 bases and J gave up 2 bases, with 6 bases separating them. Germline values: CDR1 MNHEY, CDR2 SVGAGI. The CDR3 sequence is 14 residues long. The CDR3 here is CASSYSTDTDTQYF. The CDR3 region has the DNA TGTGCCAGCAGTTACTCTACAGACACAGATACGCAGTATTTT.

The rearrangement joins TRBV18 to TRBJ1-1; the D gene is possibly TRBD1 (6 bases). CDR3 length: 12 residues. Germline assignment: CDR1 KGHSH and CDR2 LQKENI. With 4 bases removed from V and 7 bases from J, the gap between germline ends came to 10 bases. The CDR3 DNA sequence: TGTGCCAGCTCACGTTCGGACAGTGAAGCTTTCTTT. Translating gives CASSRSDSEAFF.

CDR3 in amino acids: CASSPSLGVYEQFF. The DNA for the CDR3 is TGTGCCAGCTCACCAAGTTTAGGAGTGTATGAGCAGTTCTTC. The gene calls are TRBV18 and TRBJ2-1; no firm D call. V lost 2 bases, J lost 8 bases, and 13 bases lay in between. Germline V gives CDR1 KGHSH, CDR2 LQKENI. The CDR3 loop spans 14 amino acids.